The rows below give T cell receptor beta chains drawn from one sample of a study of cytomegalovirus exposure and HLA in healthy donors. The assay was immunoSEQ multiplex PCR, and TCRdb's table has in-frame clones only and misses some. The table shows around 130,000 clones, with 75% to 90% occurring only once. The specimen sequenced was PBMCs. Receptor source: a male donor in good health and CMV-seronegative. Both conserved end residues are part of each CDR3. A D gene is named only where the DNA matches it firmly. The size of a clone is reported for some rows only, either as once, few or many, or as a class for expanded clones.

v_call	j_call	d_call	clone_size	cdr3_length	cdr3_nt	cdr3_aa
TRBV2	TRBJ2-7	-	once	10	TGTGCCAGCAGTGGCGGGAAAGAGTACTTC	CASSGGKEYF
TRBV4-3	TRBJ1-1	-	-	16	TGCGCCAGCAGCCAAGATCAGGTACTGATGAACACTGAAGCTTTCTTT	CASSQDQVLMNTEAFF
TRBV6-5	TRBJ1-3	-	-	16	TGTGCCAGCAGTTACAGTGCGGGACCCTCTGGAAACACCATATATTTT	CASSYSAGPSGNTIYF
TRBV4-3	TRBJ2-5	-	-	15	TGCGCCAGCAGCCAAGTCGTCCAGGCCCAAGAGACCCAGTACTTC	CASSQVVQAQETQYF
TRBV6-4	TRBJ2-1	TRBD2	-	15	TGTGCCAGCAGTGTCGAGCGGGGGGGCCCTAATGAGCAGTTCTTC	CASSVERGGPNEQFF
TRBV5-4	TRBJ2-5	TRBD2	-	16	TGTGCCAGCAGCCGGACTAGCGGGGGGGAGGAGGAGACCCAGTACTTC	CASSRTSGGEEETQYF
TRBV5-1	TRBJ1-2	-	few	16	TGCGCCAGCAGCCTCCGGGGAGGCGATACTAACTATGGCTACACCTTC	CASSLRGGDTNYGYTF
TRBV9	TRBJ2-7	TRBD1	-	16	TGTGCCAGCGGCGGAGGGACAGGGACCAGCTCCTACGAGCAGTACTTC	CASGGGTGTSSYEQYF
TRBV7-9	TRBJ1-5	-	-	17	TGTTCCAGCAGCTTAGTGACAGGAGTGATTGGCAATCAGCCCCAGCATTTT	CSSSLVTGVIGNQPQHF
TRBV9	TRBJ1-2	TRBD1	-	15	TGTGCCAGCAGCGTAGGAGGGGGCCTCACCTATGGCTACACCTTC	CASSVGGGLTYGYTF
TRBV10-3	TRBJ2-5	TRBD1	-	14	TGTGCCATCAGCTACAACAGGGGGCAAGAGACCCAGTACTTC	CAISYNRGQETQYF
TRBV7-8	TRBJ2-2	TRBD2	-	21	TGTGCCAGCAGCTTTTCGTACGGACTGACTAGCGGGGGTACGAACACCGGGGAGCTGTTTTTT	CASSFSYGLTSGGTNTGELFF
TRBV28	TRBJ1-2	-	-	15	TGTGCCAGCAACACCCCCTGGCGGAGCATGTATGGCTACACCTTC	CASNTPWRSMYGYTF
TRBV13	TRBJ2-1	TRBD2	-	15	TGTGCCAGCAGTTCTCTAGCGGGGGGGCTCGATGAGCAGTTCTTC	CASSSLAGGLDEQFF
TRBV7-2	TRBJ2-1	TRBD2	-	16	TGTGCCAGCAGCCCCTCCCCGCGGGGGGGCCCAAATGAGCAGTTCTTC	CASSPSPRGGPNEQFF
TRBV27	TRBJ1-5	TRBD1	-	14	TGTGCCAGCAGTTTGACAGGGGGTAATCAGCCCCAGCATTTT	CASSLTGGNQPQHF
TRBV7-2	TRBJ2-7	-	-	12	TGTGCCAGCAGCTTAGTGCCCTACGAGCAGTACTTC	CASSLVPYEQYF
TRBV5-6	TRBJ1-2	-	-	14	TGTGCCAGCAGCTTGGTAGGAGGAGGGGATGGCTACACCTTC	CASSLVGGGDGYTF
TRBV21-1	TRBJ1-3	-	-	19	TGTGCCAGCACCTCACGATGGAGGGACGGGGTGCTACGTGGAAACACCATATATTTT	CASTSRWRDGVLRGNTIYF
TRBV7-2	TRBJ2-7	-	-	12	TGTGCCAGCAGCCTTGAGCACGGCGAGCAGTACTTC	CASSLEHGEQYF
TRBV7-9	TRBJ2-5	-	-	15	TGTTCCAGCAGCTATTCCGACAGGTACCAAGAGACCCAGTACTTC	CSSSYSDRYQETQYF
TRBV15	TRBJ1-2	TRBD1	-	16	TGTGCCACCAGCAGTTCAGGACAGGCCTCTAACTATGGCTACACCTTC	CATSSSGQASNYGYTF
TRBV7-2	TRBJ1-2	-	-	13	TGTGCCAGCAGCCCACCGGGACAATATGGCTACACCTTC	CASSPPGQYGYTF
TRBV11-3	TRBJ2-1	-	-	15	TGTGCCAGCAGTCATTCCAAACAGGGCCGAAATGAGCAGTTCTTC	CASSHSKQGRNEQFF
TRBV11-2	TRBJ1-3	-	-	15	TGTGCCAGCAGCTTAGAGGGGGCGCAAGGAAACACCATATATTTT	CASSLEGAQGNTIYF
TRBV2	TRBJ2-7	TRBD1	-	14	TGTGCCAGCAGTGATGGGCAGGGGGCAAGCGAGCAGTACTTC	CASSDGQGASEQYF
TRBV20-1	TRBJ1-1	-	-	11	TGCAGTGCTAGAGCTAACACTGAAGCTTTCTTT	CSARANTEAFF
TRBV2	TRBJ1-4	-	once	14	TGTGCCAGCAGTGAAGACCAGGGTAATGAAAAACTGTTTTTT	CASSEDQGNEKLFF
TRBV15	TRBJ1-5	-	-	18	TGTGCCACCAGCCGTCCGAGATCAAACCAGCGGATCGGTCAGCCCCAGCATTTT	CATSRPRSNQRIGQPQHF
TRBV5-1	TRBJ2-1	-	-	12	TGCGCCAGCAGGATACAGGACAATGAGCAGTTCTTC	CASRIQDNEQFF
TRBV10-1	TRBJ2-2	-	-	13	TGCGCCAGCAGTGAGTTTGGCTCCGGGGAGCTGTTTTTT	CASSEFGSGELFF
TRBV7-3	TRBJ2-3	-	-	14	TGTGCCAGCAGCTCGCAGGGCGCAGCAGATACGCAGTATTTT	CASSSQGAADTQYF
TRBV18	TRBJ2-2	-	-	16	TGTGCCAGCTCACCCCCCGGGGGTGCGAACACCGGGGAGCTGTTTTTT	CASSPPGGANTGELFF
TRBV30	TRBJ1-1	-	-	13	TGTGCCTGGAGTGCTGCGGTTTTCACTGAAGCTTTCTTT	CAWSAAVFTEAFF
TRBV30	TRBJ1-1	-	-	13	TGTGCCTGGAGTGGGCAGGGGTACACTGAAGCTTTCTTT	CAWSGQGYTEAFF